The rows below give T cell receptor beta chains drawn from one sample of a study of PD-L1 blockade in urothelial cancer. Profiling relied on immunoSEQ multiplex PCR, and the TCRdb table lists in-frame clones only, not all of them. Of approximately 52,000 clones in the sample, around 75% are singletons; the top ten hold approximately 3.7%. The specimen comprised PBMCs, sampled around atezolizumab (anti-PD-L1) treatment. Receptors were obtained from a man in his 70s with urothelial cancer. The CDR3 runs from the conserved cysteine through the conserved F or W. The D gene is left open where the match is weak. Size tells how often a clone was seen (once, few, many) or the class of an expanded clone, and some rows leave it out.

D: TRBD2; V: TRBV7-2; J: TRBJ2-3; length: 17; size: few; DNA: TGTGCCAGCAGCCTAGCGGGGGGAGGGTTGGGCACAGATACGCAGTATTTT; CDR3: CASSLAGGGLGTDTQYF
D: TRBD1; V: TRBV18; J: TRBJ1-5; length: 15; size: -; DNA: TGTGCCAGCTCACCCGACAGGGGTGGCAATCAGCCCCAGCATTTT; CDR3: CASSPDRGGNQPQHF
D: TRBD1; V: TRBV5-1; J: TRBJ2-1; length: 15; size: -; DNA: TGCGCCAGCGGACCTCCGGGACAGGGAGGATCCGGGCAGTTCTTC; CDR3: CASGPPGQGGSGQFF
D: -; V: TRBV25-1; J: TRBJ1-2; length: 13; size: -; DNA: TGTGCCAGCAGGGGTCAGGGTAACTATGGCTACACCTTC; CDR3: CASRGQGNYGYTF
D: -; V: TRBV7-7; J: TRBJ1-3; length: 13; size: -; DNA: TGTGCCAGCAGTGAGACCAGGGGAAACACCATATATTTT; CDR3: CASSETRGNTIYF
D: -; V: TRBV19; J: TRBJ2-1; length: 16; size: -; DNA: TGTGCCAGTAGTCTTGGCGGAGGGGGGGGAGGCAATGAGCAGTTCTTC; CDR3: CASSLGGGGGGNEQFF
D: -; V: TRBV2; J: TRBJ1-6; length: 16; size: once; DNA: TGTGCCAGCACGGGTCAGGGGATCCCCTATAATTCACCCCTCCACTTT; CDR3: CASTGQGIPYNSPLHF
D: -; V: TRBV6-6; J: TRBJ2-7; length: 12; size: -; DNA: TGTGCCAGCAGTTACTCCGATGGTACTGCTTACTTC; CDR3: CASSYSDGTAYF
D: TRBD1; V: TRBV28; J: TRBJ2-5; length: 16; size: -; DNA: TGTGCCAGCAGCCGGTTGGGGACAGGGGGCAGGGAGACCCAGTACTTC; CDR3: CASSRLGTGGRETQYF
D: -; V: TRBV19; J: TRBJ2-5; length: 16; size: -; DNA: TGTGCCAGTAGTAATGGGGGGGCACCCGTACAAGAGACCCAGTACTTC; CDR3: CASSNGGAPVQETQYF
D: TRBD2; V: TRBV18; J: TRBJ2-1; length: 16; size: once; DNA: TGTGCCAGCTCACACGTGACTAGCGACAGATACAATGAGCAGTTCTTC; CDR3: CASSHVTSDRYNEQFF
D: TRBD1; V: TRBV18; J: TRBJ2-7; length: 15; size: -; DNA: TGTGCCAGCTCACCAGCTGGGACAGGCATGGACGAGCAGTACTTC; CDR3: CASSPAGTGMDEQYF
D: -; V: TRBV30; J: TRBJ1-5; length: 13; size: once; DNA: TGTGCCTGGAGTGTAGGAGGAAATCAGCCCCAGCATTTT; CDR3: CAWSVGGNQPQHF
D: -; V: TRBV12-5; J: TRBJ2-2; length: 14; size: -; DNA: TGTGCTAGTGGTCCGAGACTAGTGTCCCGGGAGCTGTTTTTT; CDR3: CASGPRLVSRELFF
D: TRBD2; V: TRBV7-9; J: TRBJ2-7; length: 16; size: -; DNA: TGTGCCAGCAGCCACTGGACTAGCGGGACCACAGACGAGCAGTACTTC; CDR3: CASSHWTSGTTDEQYF
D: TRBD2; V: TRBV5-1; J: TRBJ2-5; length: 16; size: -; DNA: TGCGCCAGCAGCTTAACAGGACTAGCGGGAGTGGAGACCCAGTACTTC; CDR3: CASSLTGLAGVETQYF
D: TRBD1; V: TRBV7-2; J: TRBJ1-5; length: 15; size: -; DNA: TGTGCCAGCAGCCCCCCGGGACAGGGGAATCAGCCCCAGCATTTT; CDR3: CASSPPGQGNQPQHF
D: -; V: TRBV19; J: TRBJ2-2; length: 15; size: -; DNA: TGTGCCAGTAGTATAGGAAGAGGGCACACCGGGGAGCTGTTTTTT; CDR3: CASSIGRGHTGELFF